This T cell receptor (beta chain) was obtained from a study of human T cells and chemical hapten exposure. Germline CDR1 is SGHNT and CDR2 is YYREEE (reference sequence). The V segment lost 7 bases and the J segment 7 bases; nucleotides outside the gene matches: 12. The CDR3 extends over 15 amino acids. In its sample, this clonotype was seen a few times. Via MiXCR, TCRdb re-called the RACE reads, giving one row per CDR3 protein. The sample lists tens of thousands of distinct CDR3 sequences; roughly 8.5% were seen once. Time point here: healthy volunteer bleed at 2 weeks. Total RNA came from unfractionated whole blood.

The material sequenced was whole blood. This receptor was obtained from a female donor in good health. Some clones in this sample may be carry-over from other donors' samples. The chain joins TRBV5-4 to TRBJ2-1, with 9 bases identical to TRBD2. For the CDR3, the DNA is TGTGCCAGCGCTAGTGGTGCGGGAGGGATGAATGAGCAGTTCTTC. This encodes CASASGAGGMNEQFF.